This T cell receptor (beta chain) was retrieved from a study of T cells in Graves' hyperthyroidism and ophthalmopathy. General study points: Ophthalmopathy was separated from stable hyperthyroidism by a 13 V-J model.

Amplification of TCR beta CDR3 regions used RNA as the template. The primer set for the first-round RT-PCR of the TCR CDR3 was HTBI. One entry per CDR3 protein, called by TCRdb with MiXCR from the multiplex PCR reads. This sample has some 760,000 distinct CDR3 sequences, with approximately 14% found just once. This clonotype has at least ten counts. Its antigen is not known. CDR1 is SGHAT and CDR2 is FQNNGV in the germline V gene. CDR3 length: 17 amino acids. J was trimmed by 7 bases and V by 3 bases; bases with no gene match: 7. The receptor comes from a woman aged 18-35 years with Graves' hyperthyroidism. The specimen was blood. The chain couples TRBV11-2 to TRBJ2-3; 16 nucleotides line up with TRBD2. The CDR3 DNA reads TGTGCCAGCAGCTTCCTAGAGGGACTAGCGGGAGGGAATACGCAGTATTTT. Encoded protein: CASSFLEGLAGGNTQYF.